This TCR beta chain was captured by sequencing in a study of breast tumors, draining lymph nodes, adjacent tissues. Study outcomes and limitations: That most tumor T cells come from lymph nodes remained unproven.

As regards this clonotype: No antigen is known for it. The junction shows a germline mismatch at one end, possibly a read error.

This CDR3 is built from 13 residues. Germline V gives CDR1 MNHEY, CDR2 SMNVEV (reference sequence). TCRdb reprocessed the multiplex PCR reads with MiXCR, giving one entry per CDR3 protein. The repertoire holds tens of thousands of distinct CDR3 sequences, with approximately 19% as singletons. Breast cancer patients provided tissue from their axillary draining lymph nodes. This receptor was taken from a female donor with breast cancer. Some clones in this sample may be carry-over from other donors' samples. The chain uses TRBV27 and TRBJ2-3; D gene unclear. Sequenced material: axillary lymph node tissue. CDR3 region: CASSLFNTDTEYF. In nucleotides, the CDR3 is TGTGCCAGCAGTTTATTCAACACAGATACGGAGTATTTT.